Sequencing of this T cell receptor (beta chain) was carried out in a study of T cell changes during pregnancy in multiple sclerosis. The data were produced by immunoSEQ multiplex PCR, yet TCRdb's version contains in-frame clones alone and is incomplete. The sample lists tens of thousands of clones, 88% seen once, with more than 5% in the top ten. The CDR3 runs to 14 residues. Trimming shortened V by 0 bases and J by 4 bases, and 7 bases separated the two germline ends. The germline gives CDR1 LGHNA, CDR2 YNFKEQ. This chain joins TRBV4-2 and TRBJ1-5; D is possibly TRBD1 (6 bases). Sample: CD8+ T cells from peripheral blood mononuclear cells, taken after pregnancy. The TCR was taken from a female donor in good health, enrolled as a control in a pregnancy study. CDR3 in amino acids: CASSQDRGNQPQHF. The CDR3 nucleotides read TGTGCCAGCAGCCAAGACAGGGGTAATCAGCCCCAGCATTTT.